Shown below are 9 T cell receptor beta chains from a single sample sequenced in a study of blood T cell repertoires in COVID-19. Using immunoSEQ multiplex PCR, the repertoire was profiled, and TCRdb retains in-frame clones only, with some absent. The sample consists of roughly 200,000 clones, around 80% of them appearing once. What was sequenced was peripheral blood. The receptors originated from an elderly woman with active or convalescent COVID-19.

The gene calls are TRBV5-1 and TRBJ1-3; 7 bases are shared with TRBD1. Trimming at V came to 0 bases and at J to 0 bases, leaving 12 bases not matched to a gene. Per the germline V gene, CDR1 is SGHRS and CDR2 is YFSETQ. This CDR3 region has 19 residues. The DNA of the CDR3 is TGCGCCAGCAGCTTGGGATCTCCGGGACAGACCATCTCTGGAAACACCATATATTTT. Translating it yields CASSLGSPGQTISGNTIYF.

J is TRBJ2-3 and V is TRBV4-2, with TRBD2 matching 10 bases. After removal of 0 bases from V and 4 bases from J, the junction contained 4 bases not matched to a gene. Germline V lookup: CDR1 LGHNA, CDR2 YNFKEQ. This CDR3 comprises 16 residues. CDR3: CASSQDRTSGADTQYF. The CDR3 bases are TGTGCCAGCAGCCAAGATCGGACTAGCGGAGCAGATACGCAGTATTTT.

The genes are TRBV5-1 and TRBJ2-5, with 9 bases identical to TRBD1. The CDR3 is made up of 14 amino acids. V was pared by 4 bases and J by 2 bases, with 3 bases of the junction left unmatched. Germline V lookup: CDR1 SGHRS, CDR2 YFSETQ. CDR3 region: CASSRGTGQETQYF. The CDR3, as DNA: TGCGCCAGCAGCCGAGGGACAGGGCAAGAGACCCAGTACTTC.

V gene TRBV9 combines with J gene TRBJ2-1; 7 bases line up with TRBD1. CDR1 is SGDLS, CDR2 YYNGEE, per germline. Unmatched junction bases numbered 6, after V lost 3 bases and J lost 9 bases. This CDR3 contains 13 residues. The CDR3, as DNA: TGTGCCAGCAGCGAAGTAGGGGGCGCTGAGCAGTTCTTC. This encodes CASSEVGGAEQFF.

This clone was observed a handful of times. V usage is TRBV9 and J usage is TRBJ1-2; maybe TRBD1 (5 bases). Germline assignment: CDR1 SGDLS and CDR2 YYNGEE. Trimming took off 1 base at V and 8 bases at J, with 12 bases between the two ends. The length of the CDR3 is 13 residues. The CDR3 protein is CASSVQGGGGYTF. The DNA of the CDR3 is TGTGCCAGCAGCGTACAGGGCGGAGGGGGCTACACCTTC.

The chain links TRBV4-3 to TRBJ1-2; possible D gene TRBD1, 6 bases. Germline values: CDR1 LGHNA, CDR2 YSLEER. The CDR3 runs to 15 residues. The ends were cut back, 0 bases at V and 3 bases at J, with 11 bases in the middle. CDR3 DNA: TGCGCCAGCAGCCAAGATAGGGACACCTACTATGGCTACACCTTC. Translated, it gives CASSQDRDTYYGYTF.

The chain links TRBV9 to TRBJ1-4; unclear D gene. Trimming removed 2 bases at V and 0 bases at J, with 8 bases between. Per the germline V gene, CDR1 is SGDLS and CDR2 is YYNGEE. The CDR3 totals 15 residues. In DNA form, the CDR3 reads TGTGCCAGCAGCGTTAACGGTGCAACTAATGAAAAACTGTTTTTT. Its protein is CASSVNGATNEKLFF.

This chain uses TRBV5-1 with TRBJ2-7; 8 bases line up with TRBD1. Germline V gene lookup returns CDR1 SGHRS and CDR2 YFSETQ. This CDR3 is built from 14 residues. The V and J ends lost 5 bases and 2 bases, in that order; junction bases with no gene match: 6. CDR3: CASRSGTGPYEQYF. CDR3 in DNA: TGCGCCAGCAGGTCCGGGACAGGACCCTACGAGCAGTACTTC. Looking up the rest from reference TRBV5-1 and TRBJ2-7 gives the full variable domain: KAGVTQTPRYLIKTRGQQVTLSCSPISGHRSVSWYQQTPGQGLQFLFEYFSETQRNKGNFPGRFSGRQFSNSRSEMNVSTLELGDSALYLCASRSGTGPYEQYFGPGTRLTVT.

This clone was recorded once. The chain employs TRBV10-2 and TRBJ2-7; TRBD1 aligns across 7 bases. This CDR3 has 13 residues. Germline lookup yields CDR1 WSHSY and CDR2 SAAADI. Losses at the gene ends were 8 bases for V and 3 bases for J; bases not matched to a gene: 7. CDR3 residues: CASSDRVGYEQYF. DNA for the CDR3: TGCGCCAGCTCAGACAGGGTTGGCTACGAGCAGTACTTC.